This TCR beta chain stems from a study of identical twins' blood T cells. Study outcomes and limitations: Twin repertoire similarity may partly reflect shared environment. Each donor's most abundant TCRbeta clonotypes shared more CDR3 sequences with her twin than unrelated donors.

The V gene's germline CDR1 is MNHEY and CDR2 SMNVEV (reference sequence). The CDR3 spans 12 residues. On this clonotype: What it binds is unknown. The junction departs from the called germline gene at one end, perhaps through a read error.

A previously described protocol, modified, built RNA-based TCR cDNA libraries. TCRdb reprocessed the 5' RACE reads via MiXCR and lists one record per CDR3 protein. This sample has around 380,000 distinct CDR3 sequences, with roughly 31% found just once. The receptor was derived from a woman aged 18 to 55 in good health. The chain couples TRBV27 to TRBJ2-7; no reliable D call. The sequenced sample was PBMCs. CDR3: CASSKGPDEQHF. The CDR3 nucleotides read TGTGCCAGTAGCAAAGGGCCGGACGAGCAGCACTTC.